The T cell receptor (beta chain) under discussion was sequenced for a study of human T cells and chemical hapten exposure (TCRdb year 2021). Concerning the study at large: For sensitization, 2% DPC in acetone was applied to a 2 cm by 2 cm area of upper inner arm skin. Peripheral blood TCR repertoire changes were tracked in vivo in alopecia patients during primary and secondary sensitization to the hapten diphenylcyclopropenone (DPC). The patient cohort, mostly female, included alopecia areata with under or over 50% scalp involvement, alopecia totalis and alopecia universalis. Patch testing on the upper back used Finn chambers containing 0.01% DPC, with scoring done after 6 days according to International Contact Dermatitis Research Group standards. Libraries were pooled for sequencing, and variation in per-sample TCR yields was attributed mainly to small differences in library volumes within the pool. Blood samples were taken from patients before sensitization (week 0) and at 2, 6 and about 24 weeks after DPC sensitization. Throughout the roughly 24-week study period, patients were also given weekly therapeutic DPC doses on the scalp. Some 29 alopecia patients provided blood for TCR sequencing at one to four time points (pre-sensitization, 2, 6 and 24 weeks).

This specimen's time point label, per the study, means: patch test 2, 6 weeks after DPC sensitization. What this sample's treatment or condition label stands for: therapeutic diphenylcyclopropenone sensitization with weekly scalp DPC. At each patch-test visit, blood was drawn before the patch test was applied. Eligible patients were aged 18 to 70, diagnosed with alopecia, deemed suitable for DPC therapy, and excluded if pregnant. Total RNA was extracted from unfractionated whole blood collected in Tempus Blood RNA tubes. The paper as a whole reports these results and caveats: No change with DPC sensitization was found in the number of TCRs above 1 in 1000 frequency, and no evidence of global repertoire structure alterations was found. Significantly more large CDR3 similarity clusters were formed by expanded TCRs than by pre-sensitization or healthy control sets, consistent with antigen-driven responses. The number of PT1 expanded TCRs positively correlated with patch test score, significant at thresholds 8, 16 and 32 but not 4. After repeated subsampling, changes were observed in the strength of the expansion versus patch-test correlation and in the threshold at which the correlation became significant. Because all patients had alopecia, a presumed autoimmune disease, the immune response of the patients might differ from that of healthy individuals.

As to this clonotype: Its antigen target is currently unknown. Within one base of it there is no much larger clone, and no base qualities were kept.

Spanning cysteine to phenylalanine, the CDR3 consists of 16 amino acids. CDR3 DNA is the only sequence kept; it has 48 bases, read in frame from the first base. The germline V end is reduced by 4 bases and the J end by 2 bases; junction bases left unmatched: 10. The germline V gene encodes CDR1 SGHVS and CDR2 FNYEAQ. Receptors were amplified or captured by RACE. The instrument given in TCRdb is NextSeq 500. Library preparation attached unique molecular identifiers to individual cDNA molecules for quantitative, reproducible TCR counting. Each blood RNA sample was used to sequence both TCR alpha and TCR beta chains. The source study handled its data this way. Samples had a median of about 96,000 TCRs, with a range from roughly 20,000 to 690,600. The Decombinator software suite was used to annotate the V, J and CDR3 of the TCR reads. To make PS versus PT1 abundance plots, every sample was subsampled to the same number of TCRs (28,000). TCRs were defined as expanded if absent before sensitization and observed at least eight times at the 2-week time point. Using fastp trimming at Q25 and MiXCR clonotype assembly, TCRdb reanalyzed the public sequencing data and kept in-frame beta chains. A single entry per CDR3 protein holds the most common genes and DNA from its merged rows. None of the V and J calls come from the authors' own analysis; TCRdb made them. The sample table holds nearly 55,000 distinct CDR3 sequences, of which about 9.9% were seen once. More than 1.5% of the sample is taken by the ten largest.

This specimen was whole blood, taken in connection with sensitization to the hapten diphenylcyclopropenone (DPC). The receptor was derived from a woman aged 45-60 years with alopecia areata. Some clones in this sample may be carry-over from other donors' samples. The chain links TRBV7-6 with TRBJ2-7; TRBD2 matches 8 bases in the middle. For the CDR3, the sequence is CASSSTLAGEAYEQYF. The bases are TGTGCCAGCAGCTCTACTCTAGCGGGTGAAGCCTACGAGCAGTACTTC. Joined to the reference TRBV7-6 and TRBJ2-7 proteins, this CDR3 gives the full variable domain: GAGVSQSPRYKVTKRGQDVALRCDPISGHVSLYWYRQALGQGPEFLTYFNYEAQQDKSGLPNDRFSAERPEGSISTLTIQRTEQRDSAMYRCASSSTLAGEAYEQYFGPGTRLTVT.